This T cell receptor (beta chain) is drawn from a study of sequential checkpoint blockade in melanoma. As for the study in general: Around 90 pretreatment tumor DNA samples were TCRβ immunosequenced.

Treatment meaning: randomized to nivolumab then ipilimumab (arm A) or the reverse (arm B). No patient had prior DNA-damaging chemotherapy. V lost 4 bases and J lost 5, with 16 bases in between. Per germline, CDR1 KGHSH and CDR2 LQKENI. This CDR3 is 15 amino acids long. Using immunoSEQ multiplex PCR, the repertoire was profiled, and TCRdb retains in-frame clones only, with some absent. Among under 7,000 clones listed, 15% to 20% were seen once. This sample comprised tumor tissue (inferred from file names), obtained from a patient given nivolumab and ipilimumab in sequence. The receptor's source is a human donor with melanoma. The V call is TRBV18, the J call TRBJ2-3; D is unclear. CDR3 amino acids: CASSQGNPGRDTQYF. Written as DNA, the CDR3 is TGTGCCAGCTCACAAGGTAACCCGGGCCGAGATACGCAGTATTTT.